A single sample gave rise to the 10 T cell receptor beta chains below, sequenced in a study of glioma-infiltrating T cells after dendritic cell vaccination (dated by TCRdb to the mid-2010s). Read against the paper, the sample's time point label means: after dendritic cell vaccination, including at tumor progression/relapse. Library prep was done by the immunoSEQ multiplex PCR assay. The immuneACCESS repertoire file appears here via TCRdb, limited to in-frame rearrangements. These files lack a portion of the clones; in checked studies, under half of the deficit traces to unresolved V genes, and the cause of the others is not known. The sample table records more than 75,000 clones; 83% of these occur just once. The ten largest clones add up to 6% to 7.5% of the sample. The specimen was blood, collected after dendritic cell vaccination. These TCRs come from a human donor with glioblastoma.

The chain links TRBV7-2 to TRBJ1-3; D call uncertain. Germline CDR1 is SGHTA and CDR2 is FQGNSA. Trimming stripped 1 base from V and 4 bases from J, with 11 bases between. The CDR3 covers 15 residues. In DNA form, the CDR3 reads TGTGCCAGCAGCTTAGGGGCGGGCGAGGGAAACACCATATATTTT. This translates into CASSLGAGEGNTIYF.

The CDR3, as DNA: TGCAGCGTTGAAAAGGGGGACCCCTACGAGCAGTACTTC. Translated: CSVEKGDPYEQYF. This chain connects TRBV29-1 to TRBJ2-7; possible D gene TRBD1, 6 bases. V lost 2 bases, J lost 2 bases, and 10 bases lay in between. The CDR3 is made up of 13 amino acids. CDR1 and CDR2 from the germline V gene are SQVTM and ANQGSEA.

For the CDR3, the DNA is TGTGCCTGGAGTGTCGGTACGGGCTATGGCTACACCTTC. It codes for CAWSVGTGYGYTF. The chain carries TRBV30 and TRBJ1-2, with D uncertain. The CDR3 length is 13 residues. Between the trimmed V and J ends, which lost 0 bases and 4 bases, there was a span of 9 bases. From germline, CDR1 is GTSNPN and CDR2 SVGIG (reference sequence).

The chain employs TRBV7-4 and TRBJ1-4; 9 bases map to TRBD1. The V and J ends lost 4 bases and 0 bases, in that order; junction bases with no gene match: 21. Germline V gives CDR1 SGHVT, CDR2 SQSDAQ. The CDR3 runs to 22 residues. CDR3 in DNA: TGTGCCAGCAGCTCTAATCTACACCTAATAAGGGACAGGGACCCAACTAATGAAAAACTGTTTTTT. Its protein product is CASSSNLHLIRDRDPTNEKLFF.

This chain uses TRBV7-8 with TRBJ1-6; D gene uncertain. The CDR3 spans 15 residues. The V gene's germline CDR1 is SGHVS and CDR2 FQNEAQ. The V and J ends lost 4 bases and 8 bases respectively, with 15 bases between them. The CDR3 sequence is CASSSQIQRDSPLHF. DNA of the CDR3: TGTGCCAGCAGCTCCCAAATCCAACGGGATTCACCCCTCCACTTT.

This clone was seen just once. The genes are TRBV19 and TRBJ1-2; D might be TRBD1 (5 bases). V lost 4 bases, J lost 4 bases, and 16 bases lay in between. CDR3 length: 15 residues. Germline V lookup: CDR1 LNHDA, CDR2 SQIVND (reference sequence). The CDR3 here is CASSTRQNNLYGYTF. CDR3 DNA: TGTGCCAGTAGTACCAGACAGAACAACCTCTATGGCTACACCTTC.

This chain links TRBV6-5 with TRBJ1-1; 8 positions match TRBD1. Germline V CDR1 and CDR2: MNHEY, SVGAGI. The CDR3 is 15 residues long. The trim removed 10 bases at V and 4 bases at J, leaving 14 bases unmatched. The CDR3 DNA follows: TGTGCCACCTACACCAGGGGGCTGGGGGGCACTGAAGCTTTCTTT. Amino acid sequence: CATYTRGLGGTEAFF.

This clone was recorded at least ten times. At the DNA level, this CDR3 is encoded by other sequences in the same sample as well. V usage is TRBV12-5 and J usage is TRBJ2-7; the D is unclear. The CDR3 runs to 11 residues. Trimming stripped 4 bases from V and 4 bases from J, with 5 bases between. Per the germline V gene, CDR1 is LGHNT and CDR2 is FRNRAP. CDR3 loop: CASGWAYEQYF. The CDR3 nucleotides read TGTGCTAGTGGTTGGGCGTACGAGCAGTACTTC.

The chain joins TRBV5-1 to TRBJ2-3, with D tentatively TRBD1 (6 bases). CDR3 length equals 15 residues. Germline values: CDR1 SGHRS, CDR2 YFSETQ. Between the trimmed V and J ends, which lost 4 bases and 2 bases, there was a span of 14 bases. This chain's CDR3 is CASSPPGTLTDTQYF. The CDR3 bases are TGCGCCAGCAGCCCTCCCGGGACACTCACAGATACGCAGTATTTT.

The chain is built from TRBV19 and TRBJ2-1; 10 nucleotides align to TRBD2. V shed 6 bases and J 6 bases; nucleotides not matched to a gene: 8. The germline gives CDR1 LNHDA, CDR2 SQIVND (reference sequence). This CDR3 region has 15 residues. The CDR3 nucleotides are TGTGCCAGTAGAACACGGACTAGCGGAAGCAATGAGCAGTTCTTC. Translation: CASRTRTSGSNEQFF.